A single sample gave rise to the 14 T cell receptor beta chains below, sequenced in a study of T cells in Graves' hyperthyroidism and ophthalmopathy. TCR beta CDR3 regions were amplified from RNA. The HTBI primer set was used in a first-round RT-PCR of the TCR CDR3. A single record per CDR3 protein comes from TCRdb applying MiXCR to the multiplex PCR reads. The data hold hundreds of thousands of distinct CDR3 sequences, with about two fifths observed a single time. The specimen sequenced was blood. The receptors here all came from a man aged 18 to 29 with Graves' hyperthyroidism.

This clonotype was detected a few times. A read error may produce the germline difference seen at one junction end. The chain uses TRBV20-1 and TRBJ1-6; no clear D. Per the germline V gene, CDR1 is DFQATT and CDR2 is SNEGSKA (reference sequence). CDR3 length: 13 amino acids. DNA of the CDR3: TGCAATGCTACCTCCACCTATAATTCACCCCTCCACTTT. Its protein product is CNATSTYNSPLHF.

The rearrangement links TRBV2 to TRBJ1-6; no reliable D call. V gave up 0 bases and J gave up 13 bases, with 16 bases separating them. The CDR3 consists of 15 residues. Germline V gene sequence: CDR1 SNHLY, CDR2 FYNNEI. The CDR3 sequence is CASSEARQANQPLHF. The CDR3 DNA reads as TGTGCCAGCAGTGAAGCGAGGCAGGCCAATCAGCCCCTCCACTTT.

This chain connects TRBV11-2 to TRBJ2-7, with D possibly matching TRBD1 (5 bases). Germline V gives CDR1 SGHAT, CDR2 FQNNGV. V was trimmed by 3 bases and J by 9 bases, leaving 21 bases between them. The CDR3 consists of 15 residues. The CDR3 region is CASSFFRQSSLGQYF. The CDR3 nucleotides are TGTGCCAGCAGCTTCTTCAGACAGTCCTCCCTGGGGCAGTACTTC. The whole variable domain, filled in from reference TRBV11-2 and TRBJ2-7, reads EAGVAQSPRYKIIEKRQSVAFWCNPISGHATLYWYQQILGQGPKLLIQFQNNGVVDDSQLPKDRFSAERLKGVDSTLKIQPAKLEDSAVYLCASSFFRQSSLGQYFGPGTRLTVT.

V and J are TRBV10-3 and TRBJ1-5; D might be TRBD1 (5 bases). The germline V and J ends were trimmed by 8 bases and 10 bases, with 21 bases remaining between them. The CDR3 is 14 amino acids. Germline CDR1 and CDR2: ENHRY and SYGVKD. In DNA, the CDR3 is TGTGCCATCGGACACCGGGACCGCGACTCACCCCAGCATTTT. Its protein product is CAIGHRDRDSPQHF.

In its sample, this clonotype was seen many times. This chain connects TRBV29-1 to TRBJ1-2, with 12 bases aligning to TRBD1. There are 13 residues in the CDR3. Germline CDR1 SQVTM, CDR2 ANQGSEA. V shed 4 bases and J 7 bases; nucleotides not matched to a gene: 4. The CDR3 here is CSVVGTGGFGYTF. In DNA, the CDR3 is TGCAGCGTTGTAGGGACAGGGGGCTTTGGCTACACCTTC.

This clonotype has a count of ten or more. The CDR3 sequence is CSVDGGTNQPQHF. Written as DNA, the CDR3 is TGCAGCGTTGACGGGGGCACCAATCAGCCCCAGCATTTT. The chain carries TRBV29-1 and TRBJ1-5; possible D gene TRBD1, 6 bases. The CDR3 runs to 13 residues. V lost 3 bases to trimming and J lost 3 bases, with 9 bases between them. The germline V gene has CDR1 SQVTM and CDR2 ANQGSEA.

The chain recombines TRBV6-5 with TRBJ2-7, with TRBD1 identical over 7 bases. Germline V gene sequence: CDR1 MNHEY, CDR2 SVGAGI. CDR3 length: 15 residues. V gave up 10 bases and J gave up 3 bases; unmatched junction bases: 15. The CDR3 reads CAIRDSPNYGYEQYF. The CDR3, as DNA: TGTGCCATCAGGGACAGCCCTAACTATGGCTACGAGCAGTACTTC.

The chain carries TRBV10-1 and TRBJ2-7, with 13 bases matching TRBD2. The CDR3 spans 21 residues. Per the germline V gene, CDR1 is WNHNN and CDR2 is SYGVQD (reference sequence). The J segment lost 2 bases and the V segment lost 0 bases, leaving 16 bases of the junction unmatched. The chain's CDR3 is CASSESTRNRTSGGFPYEQYF. For the CDR3, the DNA is TGCGCCAGCAGTGAGTCGACTCGGAACCGGACTAGCGGGGGTTTCCCCTACGAGCAGTACTTC.

This clonotype was observed a few times. The chain combines TRBV5-1 with TRBJ2-7; 9 positions match TRBD2. The germline V gene encodes CDR1 SGHRS and CDR2 YFSETQ. The CDR3 spans 13 residues. The J segment lost 5 bases and the V segment lost 7 bases, leaving 7 bases of the junction unmatched. The chain's CDR3 is CASGREGLDEQYF. For the CDR3, the DNA is TGCGCCAGCGGGCGGGAGGGGCTCGACGAGCAGTACTTC. Full variable domain (missing parts from reference TRBV5-1 and TRBJ2-7): KAGVTQTPRYLIKTRGQQVTLSCSPISGHRSVSWYQQTPGQGLQFLFEYFSETQRNKGNFPGRFSGRQFSNSRSEMNVSTLELGDSALYLCASGREGLDEQYFGPGTRLTVT.

This clonotype was counted many times. J is TRBJ1-5 and V is TRBV20-1, with 8 bases that match TRBD1. The J segment lost 4 bases and the V segment lost 5 bases, leaving 4 bases of the junction unmatched. CDR3 size: 13 residues. The germline gives CDR1 DFQATT, CDR2 SNEGSKA (reference sequence). CDR3 sequence: CSAGGQGNQPQHF. The CDR3 DNA follows: TGCAGTGCTGGAGGACAGGGAAATCAGCCCCAGCATTTT.

There are a few counts of this clonotype. This sequence joins TRBV7-8 and TRBJ1-2; tentative D call: TRBD1 (5 bases). This CDR3 has 15 residues. V gave up 4 bases and J gave up 1 base, with 13 bases separating them. Per the germline V gene, CDR1 is SGHVS and CDR2 is FQNEAQ. The CDR3 region has the DNA TGTGCCAGCAGCTCACGAGGGACCGATAACTATGGCTACACCTTC. Translation: CASSSRGTDNYGYTF.

This clonotype was observed many times. The chain links TRBV7-2 to TRBJ1-1; possible D gene TRBD1, 6 bases. V was pared by 5 bases and J by 6 bases, with 16 bases between. This CDR3 contains 14 residues. Germline V gene data show CDR1 as SGHTA and CDR2 as FQGNSA. The CDR3 DNA follows: TGTGCCAGCAGCCCACAGACAGGACGGGCTGAAGCTTTCTTT. Encoded protein: CASSPQTGRAEAFF.

V and J are TRBV6-6 and TRBJ1-4, with a weak D call TRBD1 (5 bases). Germline V gives CDR1 MNHNY, CDR2 SVGAGI (reference sequence). The CDR3 runs 15 residues. V was clipped by 5 bases and J by 3 bases, with 13 bases between them. CDR3 DNA sequence: TGTGCCAGCAGTACATCGGGACGGTCTAATGAAAAACTGTTTTTT. Its protein product is CASSTSGRSNEKLFF.

The chain carries TRBV4-1 and TRBJ1-1, with unresolved D. The CDR3 sequence is 14 residues long. The V end was cut by 4 bases, the J end by 5 bases, with 14 bases between. CDR1 and CDR2 from the germline V gene are MGHRA and YSYEKL. The DNA of the CDR3 is TGCGCCAGCAGCCTCCTCCGGGGTACGACTGAAGCTTTCTTT. Its protein product is CASSLLRGTTEAFF.